This TCR beta chain was sequenced in a study of blood T cell repertoires in COVID-19. Overall study context: Samples of COVID-19 (acute and convalescent) were obtained from the United States, Italy and Spain. T cells, B-cell-depleted T cells, or PBMCs provided the cDNA or gDNA that served as material.

In the authors' methods: Researchers report that nucleated cell counts were estimated from reference gene primer amplification. TCRdb's table, derived via immunoSEQ multiplex PCR, lists solely in-frame clones and lacks some. The V and J calls and clone size are taken from that table; D and trimming were inferred from the DNA. The data show around 100,000 clones, about 80% seen once. The CDR3 covers 16 residues. This receptor was identified in a human donor in a cohort sampled during active COVID-19. The sequencing sample was made of peripheral blood. This chain connects TRBV21-1 to TRBJ2-1; the table's D call of TRBD2 was not tested on the DNA. TRBV21-1 is deemed a pseudogene. In DNA form, the CDR3 reads TGTGCCAGCTTAACTCCCGGGACTAGGTCATACAATGAGCAGTTCTTC. This sequence encodes CASLTPGTRSYNEQFF.